This TCR beta chain was identified in a study of T cells in Graves' hyperthyroidism and ophthalmopathy. TCR beta CDR3 sequences were amplified from RNA transcripts. TCR CDR3 regions were first amplified by RT-PCR with HTBI primers. TCRdb reanalysed the multiplex PCR reads using MiXCR and keeps one entry per CDR3 protein. The sample shows about 350,000 distinct CDR3 sequences, approximately 18% of them seen only once. Germline assignment: CDR1 SEHNR and CDR2 FQNEAQ (reference sequence). The CDR3 extends over 15 amino acids. V was shortened by 5 bases and J by 5 bases, with 18 bases between the two germline ends.

The chain uses TRBV7-9 and TRBJ2-5, with D perhaps given as TRBD1 or TRBD2 (5 bases each). The sequencing input was blood. This sequence originates from a woman between 40 and 50 years old with Graves' ophthalmopathy. CDR3 DNA sequence: TGTGCCAGCAGCGCTAGAATTGAGGGGCGGGAGACCCAGTACTTC. Translated, it gives CASSARIEGRETQYF.